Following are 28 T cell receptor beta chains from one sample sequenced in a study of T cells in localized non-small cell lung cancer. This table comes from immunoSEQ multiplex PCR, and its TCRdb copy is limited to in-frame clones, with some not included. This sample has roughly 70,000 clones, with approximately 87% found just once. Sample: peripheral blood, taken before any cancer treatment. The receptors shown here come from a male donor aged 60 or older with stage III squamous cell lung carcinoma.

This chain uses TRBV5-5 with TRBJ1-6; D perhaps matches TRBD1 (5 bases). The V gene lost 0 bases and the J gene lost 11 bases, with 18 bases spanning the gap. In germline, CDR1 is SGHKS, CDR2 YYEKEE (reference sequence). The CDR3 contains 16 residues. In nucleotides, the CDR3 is TGTGCCAGCAGCTTGGAAGTGACAGTGGGTTTGACACCCCTCCACTTT. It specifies CASSLEVTVGLTPLHF.

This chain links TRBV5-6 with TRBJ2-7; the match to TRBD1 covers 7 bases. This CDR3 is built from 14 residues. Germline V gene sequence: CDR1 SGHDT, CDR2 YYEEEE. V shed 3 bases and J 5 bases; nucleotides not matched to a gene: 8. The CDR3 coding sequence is TGTGCCAGCAGCTCTGACAGGGTCCTCCACGAGCAGTACTTC. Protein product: CASSSDRVLHEQYF.

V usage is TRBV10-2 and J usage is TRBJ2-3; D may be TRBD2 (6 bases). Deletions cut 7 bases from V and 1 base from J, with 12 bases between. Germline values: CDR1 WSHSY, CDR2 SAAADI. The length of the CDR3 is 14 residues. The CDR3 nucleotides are TGCGCCAGCATTGCGGAGGGGCGCACAGATACGCAGTATTTT. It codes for CASIAEGRTDTQYF.

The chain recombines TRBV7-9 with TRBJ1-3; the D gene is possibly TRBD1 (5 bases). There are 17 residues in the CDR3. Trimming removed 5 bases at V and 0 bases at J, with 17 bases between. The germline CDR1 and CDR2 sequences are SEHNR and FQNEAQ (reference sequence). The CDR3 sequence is CASSQISDIYSGNTIYF. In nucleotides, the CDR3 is TGTGCCAGCAGCCAAATATCGGACATCTACTCTGGAAACACCATATATTTT.

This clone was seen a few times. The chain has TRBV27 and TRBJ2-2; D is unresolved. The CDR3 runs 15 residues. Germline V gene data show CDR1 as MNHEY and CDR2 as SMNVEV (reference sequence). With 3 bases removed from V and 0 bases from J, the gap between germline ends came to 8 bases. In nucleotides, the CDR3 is TGTGCCAGCAGTTTGAACGGCCCGAACACCGGGGAGCTGTTTTTT. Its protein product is CASSLNGPNTGELFF.

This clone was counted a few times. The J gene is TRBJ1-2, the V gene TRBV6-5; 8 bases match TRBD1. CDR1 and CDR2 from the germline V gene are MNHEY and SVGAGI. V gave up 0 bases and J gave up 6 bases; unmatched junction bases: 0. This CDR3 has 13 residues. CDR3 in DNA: TGTGCCAGCAGTTACTCGACAGGGGATGGCTACACCTTC. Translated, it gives CASSYSTGDGYTF.

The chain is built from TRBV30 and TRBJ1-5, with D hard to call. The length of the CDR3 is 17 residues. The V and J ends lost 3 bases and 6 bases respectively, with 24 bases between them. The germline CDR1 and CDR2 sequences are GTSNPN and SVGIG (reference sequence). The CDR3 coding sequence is TGTGCCTGGAGCTCCGGACGCCTTTCGAGGGAGGCTCAGCCCCAGCATTTT. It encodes CAWSSGRLSREAQPQHF.

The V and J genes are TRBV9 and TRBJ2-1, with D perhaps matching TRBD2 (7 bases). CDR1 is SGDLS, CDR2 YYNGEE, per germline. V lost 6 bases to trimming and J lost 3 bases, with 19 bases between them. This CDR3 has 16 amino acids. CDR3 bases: TGTGCCAGCACCGAAGGGGGGGCTAGCGACTACAATGAGCAGTTCTTC. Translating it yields CASTEGGASDYNEQFF.

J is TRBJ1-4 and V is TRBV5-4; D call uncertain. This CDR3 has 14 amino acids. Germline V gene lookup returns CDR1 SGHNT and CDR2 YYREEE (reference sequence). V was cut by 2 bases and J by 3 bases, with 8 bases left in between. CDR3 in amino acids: CASSFGRSNEKLFF. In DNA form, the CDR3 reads TGTGCCAGCAGCTTCGGCCGTTCTAATGAAAAACTGTTTTTT.

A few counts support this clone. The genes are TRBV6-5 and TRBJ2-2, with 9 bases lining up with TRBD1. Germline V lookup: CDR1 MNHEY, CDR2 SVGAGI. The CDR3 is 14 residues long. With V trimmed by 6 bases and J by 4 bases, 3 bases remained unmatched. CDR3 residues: CASRRQGGTGELFF. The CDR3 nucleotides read TGTGCCAGCAGGCGACAGGGGGGCACCGGGGAGCTGTTTTTT.

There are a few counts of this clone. The CDR3: CASSLQAVGANVLTF. CDR3 sequence (DNA): TGTGCCAGCAGTCTCCAGGCTGTTGGGGCCAACGTCCTGACTTTC. This chain links TRBV28 with TRBJ2-6; D is uncertain. The V end lost 5 bases, the J end lost 3 bases, and 11 bases lay between the germline ends. Germline V CDR1 and CDR2: MDHEN, SYDVKM. CDR3 size: 15 residues.

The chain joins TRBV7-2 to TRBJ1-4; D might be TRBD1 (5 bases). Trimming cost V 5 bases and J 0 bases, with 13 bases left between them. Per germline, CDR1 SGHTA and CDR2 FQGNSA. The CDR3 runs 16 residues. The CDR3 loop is CASSQIQVTTNEKLFF. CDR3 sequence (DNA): TGTGCCAGCAGCCAGATACAGGTGACAACTAATGAAAAACTGTTTTTT.

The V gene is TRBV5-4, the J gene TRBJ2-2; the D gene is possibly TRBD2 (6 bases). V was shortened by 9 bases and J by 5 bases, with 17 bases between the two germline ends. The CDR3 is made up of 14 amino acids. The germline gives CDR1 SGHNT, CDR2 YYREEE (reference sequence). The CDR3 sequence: CATSLARETGELFF. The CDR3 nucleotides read TGTGCCACCTCCCTCGCGCGGGAAACCGGGGAGCTGTTTTTT. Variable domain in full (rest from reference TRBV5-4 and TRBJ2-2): ETGVTQSPTHLIKTRGQQVTLRCSSQSGHNTVSWYQQALGQGPQFIFQYYREEENGRGNFPPRFSGLQFPNYSSELNVNALELDDSALYLCATSLARETGELFFGEGSRLTVL.

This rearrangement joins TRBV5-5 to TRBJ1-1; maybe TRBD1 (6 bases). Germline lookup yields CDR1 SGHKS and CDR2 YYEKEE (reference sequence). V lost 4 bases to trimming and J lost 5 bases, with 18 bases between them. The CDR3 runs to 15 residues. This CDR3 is CASSPTQRGRTEAFF. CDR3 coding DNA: TGTGCCAGCAGCCCAACCCAGAGGGGGAGGACTGAAGCTTTCTTT. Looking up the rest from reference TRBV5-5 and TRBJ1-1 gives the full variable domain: DAGVTQSPTHLIKTRGQQVTLRCSPISGHKSVSWYQQVLGQGPQFIFQYYEKEERGRGNFPDRFSARQFPNYSSELNVNALLLGDSALYLCASSPTQRGRTEAFFGQGTRLTVV.

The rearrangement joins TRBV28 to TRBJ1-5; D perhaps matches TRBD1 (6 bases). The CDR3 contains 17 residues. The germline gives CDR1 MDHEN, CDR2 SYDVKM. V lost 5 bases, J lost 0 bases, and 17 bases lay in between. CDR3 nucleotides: TGTGCCAGCAGTCCACAGGGCGGGGGATATAGCAATCAGCCCCAGCATTTT. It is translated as CASSPQGGGYSNQPQHF.

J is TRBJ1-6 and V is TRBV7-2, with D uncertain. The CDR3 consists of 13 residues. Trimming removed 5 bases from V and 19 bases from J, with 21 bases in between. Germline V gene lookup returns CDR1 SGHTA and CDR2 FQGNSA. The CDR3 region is CASSNPGSPKVHF. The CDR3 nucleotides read TGTGCCAGCAGCAACCCCGGGTCCCCAAAGGTGCACTTT. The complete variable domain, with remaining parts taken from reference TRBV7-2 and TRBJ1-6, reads GAGVSQSPSNKVTEKGKDVELRCDPISGHTALYWYRQSLGQGLEFLIYFQGNSAPDKSGLPSDRFSAERTGGSVSTLTIQRTQQEDSAVYLCASSNPGSPKVHFGNGTRLTVT.

The CDR3 loop is CASSRNRAAYGYTF. The CDR3 DNA follows: TGTGCCAGCAGCCGAAACAGGGCCGCCTATGGCTACACCTTC. This chain uses TRBV5-6 with TRBJ1-2, with D possibly matching TRBD1 (6 bases). In germline, CDR1 is SGHDT, CDR2 YYEEEE. This CDR3 has 14 residues. Trimming removed 4 bases at V and 4 bases at J, with 14 bases between.

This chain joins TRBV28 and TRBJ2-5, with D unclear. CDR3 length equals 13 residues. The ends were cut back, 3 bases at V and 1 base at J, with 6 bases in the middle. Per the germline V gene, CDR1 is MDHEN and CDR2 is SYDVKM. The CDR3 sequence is CASSFGFQETQYF. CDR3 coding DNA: TGTGCCAGCAGTTTCGGATTCCAAGAGACCCAGTACTTC.

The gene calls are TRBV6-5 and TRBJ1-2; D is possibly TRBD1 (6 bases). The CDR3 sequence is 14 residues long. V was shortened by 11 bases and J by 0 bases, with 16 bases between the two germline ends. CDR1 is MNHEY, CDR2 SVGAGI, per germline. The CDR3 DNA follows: TGTGCCTCGTCCAGGGGTGCAGCTAACTATGGCTACACCTTC. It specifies CASSRGAANYGYTF.

The CDR3 nucleotides are TGTGCCAGCAGCTTAGGGACAGGGGGCTATGGCTACACCTTC. Its protein product is CASSLGTGGYGYTF. V gene TRBV7-2 combines with J gene TRBJ1-2; 10 bases agree with TRBD1. The CDR3 loop spans 14 amino acids. Germline V CDR1 and CDR2: SGHTA, FQGNSA. The V and J ends lost 1 base and 4 bases, in that order; junction bases with no gene match: 0.

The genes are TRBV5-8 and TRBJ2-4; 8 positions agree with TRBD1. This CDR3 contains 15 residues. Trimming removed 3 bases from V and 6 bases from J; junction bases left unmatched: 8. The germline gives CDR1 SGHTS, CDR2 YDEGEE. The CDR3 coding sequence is TGTGCCAGCAGCTCCTGGACAGGGAATGTAAACATTCAGTACTTC. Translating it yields CASSSWTGNVNIQYF.

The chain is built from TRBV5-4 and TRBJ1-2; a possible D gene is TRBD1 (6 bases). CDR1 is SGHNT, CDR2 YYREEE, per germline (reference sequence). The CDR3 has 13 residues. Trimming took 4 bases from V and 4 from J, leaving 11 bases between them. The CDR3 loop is CASSAGQLYGYTF. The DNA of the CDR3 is TGTGCCAGCAGCGCAGGACAGCTCTATGGCTACACCTTC.

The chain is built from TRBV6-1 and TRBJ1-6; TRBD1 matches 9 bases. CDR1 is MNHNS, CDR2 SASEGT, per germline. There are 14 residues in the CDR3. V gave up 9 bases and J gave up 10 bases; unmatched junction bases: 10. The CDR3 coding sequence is TGTGCCAGTGAACAGGGGGCGTTAAAGTCACCCCTCCACTTT. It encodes CASEQGALKSPLHF.

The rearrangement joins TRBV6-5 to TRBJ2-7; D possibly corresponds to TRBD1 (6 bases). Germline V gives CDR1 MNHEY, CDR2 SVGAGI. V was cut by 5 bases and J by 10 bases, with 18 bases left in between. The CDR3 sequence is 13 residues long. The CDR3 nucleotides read TGTGCCAGCAGTCAGCAAGGGGGTCTGGAACAGTACGTC. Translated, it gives CASSQQGGLEQYV.

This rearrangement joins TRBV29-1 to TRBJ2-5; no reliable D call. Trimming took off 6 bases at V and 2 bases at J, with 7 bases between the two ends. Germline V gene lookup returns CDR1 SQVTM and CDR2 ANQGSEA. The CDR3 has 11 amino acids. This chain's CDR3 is CSVELQETQYF. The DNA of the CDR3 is TGCAGCGTGGAGCTACAAGAGACCCAGTACTTC.

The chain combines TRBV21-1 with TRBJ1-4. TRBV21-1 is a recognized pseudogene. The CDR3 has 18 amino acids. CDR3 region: CASSKRGGGRTPNEKLFF. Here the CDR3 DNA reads TGTGCCAGCAGCAAACGAGGGGGAGGGAGGACGCCTAATGAAAAACTGTTTTTT.

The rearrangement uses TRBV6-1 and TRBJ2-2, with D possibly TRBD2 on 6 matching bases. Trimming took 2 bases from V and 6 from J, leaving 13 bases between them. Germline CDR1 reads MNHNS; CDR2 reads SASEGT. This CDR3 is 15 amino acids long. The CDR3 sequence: CASSEPGRGAGELFF. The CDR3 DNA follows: TGTGCCAGCAGTGAACCCGGCCGCGGGGCCGGGGAGCTGTTTTTT.

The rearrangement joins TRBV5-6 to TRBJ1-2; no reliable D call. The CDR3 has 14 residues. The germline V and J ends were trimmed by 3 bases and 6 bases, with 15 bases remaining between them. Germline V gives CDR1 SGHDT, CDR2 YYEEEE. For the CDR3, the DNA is TGTGCCAGCAGCTCTACCGAGGGTGTCCATGGCTACACCTTC. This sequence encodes CASSSTEGVHGYTF.